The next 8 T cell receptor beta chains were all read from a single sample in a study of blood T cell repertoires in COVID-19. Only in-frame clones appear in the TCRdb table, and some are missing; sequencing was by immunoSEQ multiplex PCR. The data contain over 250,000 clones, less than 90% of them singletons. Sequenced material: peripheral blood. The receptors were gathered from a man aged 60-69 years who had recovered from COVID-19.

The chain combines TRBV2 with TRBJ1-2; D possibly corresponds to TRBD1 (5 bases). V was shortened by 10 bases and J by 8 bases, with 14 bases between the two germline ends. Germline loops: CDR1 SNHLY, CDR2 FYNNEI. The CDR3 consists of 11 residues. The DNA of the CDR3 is TGTGCCACCCTTGGGGACTCCGGCTACACCTTC. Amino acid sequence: CATLGDSGYTF.

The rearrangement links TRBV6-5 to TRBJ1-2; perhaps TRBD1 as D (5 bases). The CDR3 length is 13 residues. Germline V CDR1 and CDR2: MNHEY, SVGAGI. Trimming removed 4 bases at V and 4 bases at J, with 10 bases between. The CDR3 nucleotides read TGTGCCAGCAGTTCCGTGGGGCCCTATGGCTACACCTTC. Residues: CASSSVGPYGYTF.

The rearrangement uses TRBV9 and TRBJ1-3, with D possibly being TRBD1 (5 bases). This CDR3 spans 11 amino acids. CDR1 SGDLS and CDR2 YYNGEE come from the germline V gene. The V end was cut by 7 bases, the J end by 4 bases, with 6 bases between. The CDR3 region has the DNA TGTGCCAGCCGGGGGGGAAACACCATATATTTT. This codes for CASRGGNTIYF.

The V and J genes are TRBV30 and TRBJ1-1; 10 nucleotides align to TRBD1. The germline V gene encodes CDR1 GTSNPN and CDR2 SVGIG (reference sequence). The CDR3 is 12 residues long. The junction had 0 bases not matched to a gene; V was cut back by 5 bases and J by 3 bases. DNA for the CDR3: TGTGCCTGGGGGACAGGGGACACTGAAGCTTTCTTT. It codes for CAWGTGDTEAFF.

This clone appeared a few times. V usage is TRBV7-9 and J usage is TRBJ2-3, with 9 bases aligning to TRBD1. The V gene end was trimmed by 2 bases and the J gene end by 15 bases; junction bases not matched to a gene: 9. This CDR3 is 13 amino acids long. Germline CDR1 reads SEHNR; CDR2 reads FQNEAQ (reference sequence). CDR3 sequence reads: CASSLKGTGISYF. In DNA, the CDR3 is TGTGCCAGCAGCTTAAAGGGGACAGGGATTTCCTATTTT.

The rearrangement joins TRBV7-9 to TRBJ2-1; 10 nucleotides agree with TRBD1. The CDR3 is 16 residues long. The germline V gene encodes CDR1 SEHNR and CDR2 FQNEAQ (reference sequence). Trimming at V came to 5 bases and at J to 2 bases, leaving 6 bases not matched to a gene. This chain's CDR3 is CASSPRTGGTYNEQFF. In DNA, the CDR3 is TGTGCCAGCAGCCCCCGGACAGGGGGGACCTACAATGAGCAGTTCTTC.

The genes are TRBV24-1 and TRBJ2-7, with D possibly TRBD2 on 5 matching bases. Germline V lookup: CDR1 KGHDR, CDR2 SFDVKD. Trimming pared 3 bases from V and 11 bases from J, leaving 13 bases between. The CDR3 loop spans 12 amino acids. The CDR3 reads CATSDLGLREYF. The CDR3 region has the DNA TGTGCCACCAGTGATCTCGGCTTGAGGGAGTACTTC.

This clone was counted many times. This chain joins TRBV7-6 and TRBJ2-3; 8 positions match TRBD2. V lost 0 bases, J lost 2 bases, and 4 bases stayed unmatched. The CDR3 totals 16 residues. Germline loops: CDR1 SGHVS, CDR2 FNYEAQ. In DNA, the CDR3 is TGTGCCAGCAGCTTAGCGGGCGGGGGGACCACAGATACGCAGTATTTT. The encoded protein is CASSLAGGGTTDTQYF.